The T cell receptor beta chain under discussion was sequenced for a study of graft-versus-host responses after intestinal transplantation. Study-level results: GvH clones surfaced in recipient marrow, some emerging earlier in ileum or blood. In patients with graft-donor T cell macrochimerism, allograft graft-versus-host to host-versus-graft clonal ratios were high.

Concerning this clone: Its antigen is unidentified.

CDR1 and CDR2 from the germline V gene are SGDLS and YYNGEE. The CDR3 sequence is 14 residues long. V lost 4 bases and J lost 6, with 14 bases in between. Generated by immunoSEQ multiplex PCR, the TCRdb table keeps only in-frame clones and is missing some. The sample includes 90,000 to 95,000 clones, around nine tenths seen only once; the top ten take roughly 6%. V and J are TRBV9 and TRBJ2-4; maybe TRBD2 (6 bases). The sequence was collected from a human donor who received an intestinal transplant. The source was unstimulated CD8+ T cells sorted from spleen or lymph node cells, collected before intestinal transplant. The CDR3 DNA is TGTGCCAGCAGCCTATCCGGGGACTTAAACATTCAGTACTTC. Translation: CASSLSGDLNIQYF.